What follows are 28 T cell receptor beta chains derived from one specimen sequenced in a study of response to subunit inactivated influenza vaccine. TCRdb re-derived calls from the RT-PCR reads in MiXCR, one entry per CDR3 protein. This sample has 500,000 to 600,000 distinct CDR3 sequences, with approximately 11% found just once. The same specimen was also included in a second study, on T cells expressing NK-cell markers. From that second work: TCR beta libraries carry UMIs added by 5'RACE template switching.

This sample comprised PBMCs from blood, obtained on the day of vaccination. These receptors were obtained from a man in his fifties who received an inactivated influenza vaccine.

This clonotype was recorded once. The chain links TRBV7-2 to TRBJ2-2; D may be TRBD1 or TRBD2 (6 bases each). V was clipped by 4 bases and J by 5 bases, with 14 bases between them. This CDR3 region has 15 residues. CDR1 is SGHTA, CDR2 FQGNSA, per germline. The CDR3 loop reads CASSSKGGGTGELFF. The CDR3 DNA sequence: TGTGCCAGCAGCTCGAAAGGGGGAGGAACCGGGGAGCTGTTTTTT.

This clonotype was detected only a few times. This rearrangement joins TRBV4-3 to TRBJ2-5; D gene ambiguous. The germline CDR1 and CDR2 sequences are LGHNA and YSLEER. Trimming took off 1 base at V and 4 bases at J, with 7 bases between the two ends. The CDR3 extends over 13 amino acids. The CDR3: CASSQATRETQYF. Here the CDR3 DNA reads TGCGCCAGCAGCCAAGCGACGCGAGAGACCCAGTACTTC.

This chain connects TRBV5-1 to TRBJ2-7; D is ambiguous. This CDR3 comprises 12 residues. V lost 5 bases, J lost 5 bases, and 11 bases lay in between. Germline V gene data show CDR1 as SGHRS and CDR2 as YFSETQ. CDR3 nucleotides: TGCGCCAGCAGGCCAGGTAGCAACGAGCAGTACTTC. It is translated as CASRPGSNEQYF. The full variable domain, in which reference TRBV5-1 and TRBJ2-7 provide the parts outside the CDR3, is KAGVTQTPRYLIKTRGQQVTLSCSPISGHRSVSWYQQTPGQGLQFLFEYFSETQRNKGNFPGRFSGRQFSNSRSEMNVSTLELGDSALYLCASRPGSNEQYFGPGTRLTVT.

This chain uses TRBV5-1 with TRBJ2-1; D unresolved. The DNA end lines up better with TRBJ2-7; the J call may be wrong. Germline V gene sequence: CDR1 SGHRS, CDR2 YFSETQ. The CDR3 totals 13 residues. Written as DNA, the CDR3 is TGCGCCAGCAGCTTGGGAGGCCTCAATGAGCAGTACTTC. It translates to CASSLGGLNEQYF.

This clonotype has just a few counts. This chain connects TRBV11-3 to TRBJ2-3; possible D gene TRBD1, 6 bases. Trimming took off 1 base at V and 3 bases at J, with 11 bases between the two ends. Germline CDR1 SGHNT, CDR2 YENEEA. This CDR3 is 15 amino acids long. The CDR3 coding sequence is TGTGCCAGCAGCTTAGCCGGACAGCCGACAGATACGCAGTATTTT. The encoded protein is CASSLAGQPTDTQYF. Full variable domain (remainder filled in from reference TRBV11-3 and TRBJ2-3): EAGVVQSPRYKIIEKKQPVAFWCNPISGHNTLYWYLQNLGQGPELLIRYENEEAVDDSQLPKDRFSAERLKGVDSTLKIQPAELGDSAVYLCASSLAGQPTDTQYFGPGTRLTVL.

This chain connects TRBV20-1 to TRBJ2-7; D is uncertain. V lost 3 bases, J lost 5 bases, and 14 bases lay in between. Germline CDR1 reads DFQATT; CDR2 reads SNEGSKA (reference sequence). This CDR3 has 13 amino acids. The CDR3 is CSASDSGLHEQYF. The CDR3 region has the DNA TGCAGTGCTAGCGACTCCGGATTACACGAGCAGTACTTC.

The chain employs TRBV6-2 or TRBV6-3 and TRBJ2-7; 8 nucleotides line up with TRBD1. With V trimmed by 2 bases and J by 0 bases, 15 bases remained unmatched. Germline CDR1 MNHEY, CDR2 SVGEGT. This CDR3 comprises 19 residues. CDR3 region: CASSYGPGQDIRSSYEQYF. The CDR3 nucleotides read TGTGCCAGCAGTTACGGCCCGGGACAGGATATCAGGAGCTCCTACGAGCAGTACTTC.

This clonotype occurred once. The chain combines TRBV30 with TRBJ2-7, with D tentatively TRBD2 (6 bases). The V and J ends lost 6 bases and 0 bases respectively, with 12 bases between them. In germline, CDR1 is GTSNPN, CDR2 SVGIG (reference sequence). The CDR3 runs to 13 residues. The CDR3 sequence: CACAPGVSYEQYF. The CDR3, as DNA: TGTGCCTGCGCACCGGGGGTCTCCTACGAGCAGTACTTC. The full variable domain, with the rest looked up from reference TRBV30 and TRBJ2-7, is SQTIHQWPATLVQPVGSPLSLECTVEGTSNPNLYWYRQAAGRGLQLLFYSVGIGQISSEVPQNLSASRPQDRQFILSSKKLLLSDSGFYLCACAPGVSYEQYFGPGTRLTVT.

The CDR3 DNA is TGCAGTGCTCCGTTATCAGGCGAAGAGACCCAGTACTTC. This encodes CSAPLSGEETQYF. The chain links TRBV20-1 to TRBJ2-5; no clear D. The germline CDR1 and CDR2 sequences are DFQATT and SNEGSKA (reference sequence). Deletions cut 5 bases from V and 3 bases from J, with 13 bases between. CDR3 length: 13 residues.

In its sample, this clonotype was seen a few times. The chain employs TRBV20-1 and TRBJ2-1, with D unresolved. V gave up 6 bases and J gave up 9 bases, with 15 bases separating them. The CDR3 runs to 12 residues. Germline V gene sequence: CDR1 DFQATT, CDR2 SNEGSKA (reference sequence). The chain's CDR3 is CSASGFLGEQFF. The CDR3 DNA is TGCAGTGCCTCCGGCTTCCTGGGTGAGCAGTTCTTC.

The chain employs TRBV21-1 and TRBJ1-2; TRBD1, the table's D call, lacks a check against the DNA. TRBV21-1 is tagged as a pseudogene. The CDR3 sequence is 14 residues long. The CDR3, as DNA: TGTGCCAGCAGCAAAGGGGGCGCGAGCTATGGCTACACCTTC. This gives the protein CASSKGGASYGYTF.

This clonotype was counted between two and nine times. The chain has TRBV19 and TRBJ1-5, with 9 nucleotides matching TRBD1. J was trimmed by 10 bases and V by 4 bases; bases with no gene match: 8. Germline-derived CDR1 and CDR2 are LNHDA and SQIVND (reference sequence). The CDR3 spans 14 residues. The CDR3 here is CASSTGTGHRPQHF. The CDR3 DNA reads TGTGCCAGTAGTACCGGGACAGGGCACCGTCCCCAGCATTTT.

V gene TRBV4-1 combines with J gene TRBJ2-7; 7 nucleotides line up with TRBD2. V lost 0 bases, J lost 3 bases, and 5 bases stayed unmatched. Germline values: CDR1 MGHRA, CDR2 YSYEKL. This CDR3 has 15 residues. The CDR3 spells CASSQEPGLHYEQYF. CDR3 coding DNA: TGCGCCAGCAGCCAAGAGCCGGGACTACACTACGAGCAGTACTTC.

This clonotype was picked up a small number of times. This sequence joins TRBV10-3 and TRBJ2-3; 10 nucleotides align to TRBD2. This CDR3 is 16 amino acids long. V gave up 11 bases and J gave up 2 bases; unmatched junction bases: 13. Germline V gene data show CDR1 as ENHRY and CDR2 as SYGVKD. This CDR3 is CAFSTSGGGNTDTQYF. Here the CDR3 DNA reads TGTGCCTTCTCGACCAGCGGGGGGGGTAACACAGATACGCAGTATTTT.

There are a few counts of this clonotype. A read error is possible here, since a much larger clone lies one base away. The genes are TRBV6-5 and TRBJ2-2, with TRBD2 matching over 7 bases. The germline CDR1 and CDR2 sequences are MNHEY and SVGAGI. With V trimmed by 1 base and J by 5 bases, 4 bases remained unmatched. The CDR3 has 15 amino acids. The CDR3 nucleotides are TGTGCCAGCAGTTACTACTGGGGGGGTACCGGGGAGCTGTTTTTT. Translating it yields CASSYYWGGTGELFF.

This clonotype was observed a handful of times. This chain connects TRBV5-6 to TRBJ1-2; 11 nucleotides match TRBD1. Germline CDR1 is SGHDT and CDR2 is YYEEEE. The V gene end was trimmed by 4 bases and the J gene end by 5 bases; junction bases not matched to a gene: 4. This CDR3 is 14 amino acids long. CDR3 protein: CASSAGQGAYGYTF. For the CDR3, the DNA is TGTGCCAGCAGCGCCGGACAGGGGGCGTATGGCTACACCTTC.

The V and J genes are TRBV11-3 and TRBJ2-1; no firm D call. This CDR3 has 14 residues. In germline, CDR1 is SGHNT, CDR2 YENEEA. V was shortened by 2 bases and J by 5 bases, with 10 bases between the two germline ends. CDR3 bases: TGTGCCAGCAGCTTAAACGCGATAAACAATGAGCAGTTCTTC. Translation: CASSLNAINNEQFF.

J is TRBJ2-1 and V is TRBV27; 7 nucleotides align to TRBD1. This CDR3 is built from 13 residues. With V trimmed by 4 bases and J by 8 bases, 5 bases remained unmatched. The germline CDR1 and CDR2 sequences are MNHEY and SMNVEV (reference sequence). The CDR3 is CASSYRQGDEQFF. CDR3 nucleotides: TGTGCCAGCAGTTATAGGCAGGGGGATGAGCAGTTCTTC.

The chain combines TRBV30 with TRBJ1-5; the D gene is possibly TRBD1 (5 bases). Germline CDR1 GTSNPN, CDR2 SVGIG (reference sequence). The length of the CDR3 is 13 residues. Trimming pared 0 bases from V and 4 bases from J, leaving 7 bases between. The CDR3: CAWSVQVNQPQHF. The DNA for the CDR3 is TGTGCCTGGAGTGTACAGGTAAATCAGCCCCAGCATTTT.

In its sample, this clonotype was seen a few times. The chain is built from TRBV20-1 and TRBJ2-3; TRBD2 matches at 8 bases. CDR1 is DFQATT, CDR2 SNEGSKA, per germline (reference sequence). Unmatched junction bases numbered 5, after V lost 5 bases and J lost 1 base. This CDR3 comprises 14 residues. The CDR3 protein is CSAEIAGRTDTQYF. The CDR3 DNA reads as TGCAGTGCTGAAATAGCGGGGCGCACAGATACGCAGTATTTT.

A few counts support this clonotype. The chain carries TRBV12-3 or TRBV12-4 and TRBJ2-3; D call uncertain. The CDR3 contains 15 residues. V was pared by 2 bases and J by 5 bases, with 14 bases between. The CDR3 reads CASSLFVSSGDTQYF. The DNA of the CDR3 is TGTGCCAGCAGTTTATTCGTAAGTTCGGGAGATACGCAGTATTTT.

Details on this clonotype: An end of the junction differs from the germline gene, which may be a read error. The chain employs TRBV18 and TRBJ2-3; TRBD2 aligns across 10 bases. Looked up from germline, CDR1 is KGHSH and CDR2 is LQKENI. The length of the CDR3 is 12 residues. The CDR3 DNA follows: TGTGCCAGCTCACCACCGAGCGGGAGGGCCTTCTTT. Its translation is CASSPPSGRAFF. The full variable domain, completed using reference TRBV18 and TRBJ2-3, is NAGVMQNPRHLVRRRGQEARLRCSPMKGHSHVYWYRQLPEEGLKFMVYLQKENIIDESGMPKERFSAEFPKEGPSILRIQQVVRGDSAAYFCASSPPSGRAFFGPGTRLTVL.

This clonotype was recorded a few times. The chain carries TRBV6-2 or TRBV6-3 and TRBJ2-1; TRBD2 agrees at 11 bases. The germline CDR1 and CDR2 sequences are MNHEY and SVGEGT. The CDR3 length is 15 residues. V dropped 0 bases and J dropped 6; count of bases not matched to a gene: 1. The CDR3 DNA is TGTGCCAGCAGTTACTCGGGGACTAGCGGCAATGAGCAGTTCTTC. Translating gives CASSYSGTSGNEQFF.

This clonotype was seen only a few times. CDR3 coding DNA: TGTGCCAGCAGTTACTTAGGGGGAGTCCAAGAGACCCAGTACTTC. Translation gives CASSYLGGVQETQYF. The chain employs TRBV6-5 and TRBJ2-5; weak D call: TRBD1 (6 bases). The CDR3 contains 15 residues. Germline V gene sequence: CDR1 MNHEY, CDR2 SVGAGI. V was pared by 1 base and J by 1 base, with 10 bases between.

Only a few counts were recorded for this clonotype. The chain employs TRBV12-3 or TRBV12-4 and TRBJ2-3; 11 bases map to TRBD2. The length of the CDR3 is 18 residues. The V gene end was trimmed by 5 bases and the J gene end by 0 bases; junction bases not matched to a gene: 10. DNA for the CDR3: TGTGCCAGCAGTCCGGGGACTAGCGGATTCGCTAGCACAGATACGCAGTATTTT. It specifies CASSPGTSGFASTDTQYF.

The gene calls are TRBV7-9 and TRBJ2-7, with 7 bases matching TRBD1. This CDR3 contains 15 residues. J gave up 7 bases and V 0 bases, and 9 bases lay outside the gene matches. Per the germline V gene, CDR1 is SEHNR and CDR2 is FQNEAQ (reference sequence). The CDR3 sequence is CASSLAEITGVEQYF. The CDR3 DNA sequence: TGTGCCAGCAGCTTAGCTGAAATCACAGGGGTAGAGCAGTACTTC.

The V gene is TRBV12-3 or TRBV12-4, the J gene TRBJ2-1, with 8 bases identical to TRBD2. J was trimmed by 5 bases and V by 3 bases; bases with no gene match: 9. This CDR3 region has 16 residues. In DNA form, the CDR3 reads TGTGCCAGCAGTTTGGGGGAGCGGGGGACCAACAATGAGCAGTTCTTC. Its translation is CASSLGERGTNNEQFF.

This clonotype was recorded at least ten times. The genes are TRBV20-1 and TRBJ2-2, with 9 bases matching TRBD1. This CDR3 has 17 amino acids. V shed 0 bases, J shed 6 bases, and the junction held 11 bases outside the gene matches. Germline loops: CDR1 DFQATT, CDR2 SNEGSKA (reference sequence). CDR3 in DNA: TGCAGTGCTAGAGATGGTTTACAGGGGGCCCTCCCCGGGGAGCTGTTTTTT. Encoded protein: CSARDGLQGALPGELFF.